What follows are 15 T cell receptor delta chains derived from one specimen sequenced in a study of gamma-delta T cells after stem cell transplantation listed by TCRdb under 2016. The library was built by means of RT-PCR. The sample was run on an Illumina MiSeq. TCRdb reprocessed the public reads with the caller CATT; rows with the same DNA were merged afterwards. The sample table lists around 1,500 delta-chain clones, 20% to 25% of them with a count of one. The ten largest clones represent 48% of the sample. Sequenced material: gamma-delta T cells. The receptors were gathered from a human donor. It is not recorded whose cells these are; they may come from a transplant donor.

The rearrangement joins TRDV2 to TRDJ1, with 9 bases lining up with TRDD3. V trimming: 0 bases; J trimming: 2 bases; junction bases outside the gene matches: 3. This CDR3 has 15 residues. Germline V gives CDR1 GEAIGNYY, CDR2 EKD. CDR3 nucleotide sequence: TGTGCCTGTGACACCGGGGGGATACTAACCGATAAACTCATCTTT. Translation gives CACDTGGILTDKLIF.

This clone turned up a few times. The chain joins TRDV1 to TRDJ1; D might be TRDD2 or TRDD3, each matching 9 bases. The CDR3 length is 19 residues. Germline CDR1 TSWWSYY, CDR2 QGS. Here the CDR3 DNA reads TGTGCCCCGGCCTTCCTACGGGGCTGGGGGATCCTGTACACCGATAAACTCATCTTT. Residues: CAPAFLRGWGILYTDKLIF.

This clone was seen once. TCRdb's entry gives the protein of a much larger clone, which mismatches this DNA's translation at residue 9, likely from a read error; the protein reported here is translated from the DNA. The chain recombines TRDV2 with TRDJ1, with D uncertain. The CDR3 runs to 14 residues. The germline V gene encodes CDR1 GEAIGNYY and CDR2 EKD. Between the trimmed V and J ends, which lost 3 bases and 3 bases, there was a span of 13 bases. The CDR3 is CACDPLAHADKLIF. Written as DNA, the CDR3 is TGTGCCTGTGACCCTTTAGCCCACGCCGATAAACTCATCTTT.

Sample share makes this clone medium-sized. The chain combines TRDV2 with TRDJ1; D gene unclear. CDR3 size: 18 residues. V was cut by 0 bases and J by 4 bases, with 23 bases left in between. Germline V gene data show CDR1 as GEAIGNYY and CDR2 as EKD. DNA for the CDR3: TGTGCCTGTGACACCGCCGAAAGCTACGCCCGGTCTAGCGATAAACTCATCTTT. Its protein product is CACDTAESYARSSDKLIF.

By proportion, this clone is medium-sized. The chain employs TRDV2 and TRDJ1; 7 nucleotides match TRDD3. Germline trimming cut 0 bases from V and 1 base from J; bases unmatched to any gene: 16. Germline CDR1 is GEAIGNYY and CDR2 is EKD. There are 19 residues in the CDR3. The CDR3 DNA reads as TGTGCCTGTGACACCCTTTCTTTGGATACTGGGGTCCTCACCGATAAACTCATCTTT. Encoded protein: CACDTLSLDTGVLTDKLIF.

Notes on this clone: TCRdb pairs this DNA with a much larger clone's protein that differs at residue 14, likely a read error; the protein shown was translated from the DNA. The DNA for the CDR3 is TGTGCCTGTGACGGGTTACTGGGGGATACTGCCTGGGACGCCCGACAGATGTTTTTC. Protein product: CACDGLLGDTAWDARQMFF. The chain couples TRDV2 to TRDJ3, with 12 bases that match TRDD3. CDR1 and CDR2 (germline): GEAIGNYY, EKD. The CDR3 has 19 amino acids.

This clone has only a few counts. The chain has TRDV2 and TRDJ1, with a tentative D call TRDD3 (5 bases). Germline CDR1 reads GEAIGNYY; CDR2 reads EKD. The ends were cut back, 0 bases at V and 0 bases at J, with 7 bases in the middle. This CDR3 contains 14 residues. The chain's CDR3 is CACDTWGHTDKLIF. The CDR3, as DNA: TGTGCCTGTGACACCTGGGGACACACCGATAAACTCATCTTT.

Only one count was recorded for this clone. At one boundary the junction diverges from the germline segment, which might be a read error. The chain employs TRDV2 and TRDJ1; TRDD3 aligns across 11 bases. Germline CDR1 and CDR2: GEAIGNYY and EKD. CDR3 length equals 20 residues. The CDR3 DNA sequence: TGTGCCTGTGGCACCGTCGGGGGTGCGGTACTGGGGGATAACACCGATAAACTCATCTTT. Translation gives CACGTVGGAVLGDNTDKLIF.

In this sample, this clone turned up a few times. A single base is all that separates this from a far larger clone, so a read error is likely. The chain carries TRDV2 and TRDJ3, with TRDD3 identical over 7 bases. Germline CDR1 and CDR2: GEAIGNYY and EKD. Trimming cost V 0 bases and J 2 bases; bases outside gene matches: 15. This CDR3 spans 21 amino acids. The CDR3 region has the DNA TGTGCCTGTGACACCGGTGGGATTACTGGGGAATTGACCTGGGACACCCGACAGATGTTTTTC. It yields the protein CACDTGGITGELTWDTRQMFF.

V usage is TRDV1 and J usage is TRDJ1, with a tentative D call TRDD3 (6 bases). V lost 2 bases, J lost 1 base, and 32 bases lay in between. This CDR3 contains 22 residues. The V gene's germline CDR1 is TSWWSYY and CDR2 QGS. The CDR3 protein is CALGEWGVLNVNVPRGTDKLIF. Here the CDR3 DNA reads TGTGCTCTTGGGGAATGGGGGGTTCTCAACGTCAACGTTCCCCGAGGCACCGATAAACTCATCTTT.

Regarding this clone: A far more abundant clone sits one base away, making this likely a read error. The CDR3 reads CACDAPTGGYGKSSRDTRQMFF. The CDR3 DNA sequence: TGTGCCTGTGACGCTCCTACTGGGGGATACGGGAAGAGCTCCCGGGACACCCGACAGATGTTTTTC. The chain uses TRDV2 and TRDJ3; 13 nucleotides match TRDD3. CDR1 GEAIGNYY and CDR2 EKD come from the germline V gene. This CDR3 is built from 22 residues.

On this clone itself: The likely explanation is a read error, given a far larger clone one base away. Within the sample, other DNA sequences also encode this same CDR3. The chain carries TRDV2 and TRDJ3; TRDD3 agrees at 8 bases. The CDR3 loop spans 20 amino acids. The germline CDR1 and CDR2 sequences are GEAIGNYY and EKD. Germline trimming cut 0 bases from V and 2 bases from J; bases unmatched to any gene: 11. The CDR3 sequence is CACDTVALGDSPWDTRQMFF. The CDR3 bases are TGTGCCTGTGACACCGTTGCCTTGGGGGATTCCCCCTGGGACACCCGACAGATGTTTTTC.

This clone has only a few counts. The chain combines TRDV3 with TRDJ1, with 8 bases identical to TRDD3. V shed 2 bases and J 0 bases; nucleotides not matched to a gene: 29. Germline V lookup: CDR1 TVYSNPD, CDR2 GDNSRS (reference sequence). This CDR3 region has 22 residues. CDR3 sequence (DNA): TGTGCCTTTCCCCTTCTTTCTACGCCCTGTTTACTGGGGGGCACCTACACCGATAAACTCATCTTT. Residues: CAFPLLSTPCLLGGTYTDKLIF. The whole variable domain, filled in from reference TRDV3 and TRDJ1, reads CDKVTQSSPDQTVASGSEVVLLCTYDTVYSNPDLFWYRIRPDYSFQFVFYGDNSRSEGADFTQGRFSVKHILTQKAFHLVISPVRTEDSATYYCAFPLLSTPCLLGGTYTDKLIFGKGTRVTVEP.

Of note for this clone: This may be a read error, as it is one base from a much larger clone. This same CDR3 is encoded by further DNA sequences in the sample. The chain has TRDV2 and TRDJ1; 13 bases map to TRDD3. This CDR3 comprises 20 residues. CDR1 is GEAIGNYY, CDR2 EKD, per germline. The CDR3 is CACDTTGLGDTRGSTDKLIF. CDR3 coding DNA: TGTGCCTGCGACACAACCGGACTGGGGGATACGAGGGGAAGCACCGATAAACTCATCTTT.

Concerning this clone: A much larger clone is a single base away; this may be a read error. Other nucleotide sequences in the sample specify the same CDR3. This chain uses TRDV2 with TRDJ2; TRDD3 matches at 13 bases. CDR1 is GEAIGNYY and CDR2 is EKD in the germline V gene. This CDR3 contains 22 residues. Trimming took 0 bases from V and 2 from J; bases not matched to a gene: 17. The CDR3 nucleotides read TGTGCCTGTGACACCTTACTGGGGGATACGAAAGGTGGTCCCGCCTTGACAGCACAACTCTTCTTT. Its protein is CACDTLLGDTKGGPALTAQLFF.